One and the same sample provided the 23 T cell receptor beta chains below, sequenced in a study of OX40 agonist ivuxolimab in advanced cancers. Using immunoSEQ multiplex PCR, the repertoire was profiled, and TCRdb retains in-frame clones only, with some absent. The sample records around 72,000 clones, roughly 80% being singletons. This specimen consisted of CD4+ or CD8+ T cells sorted from blood, obtained in a trial of the OX40 agonist ivuxolimab. The receptors originated from an adult with an advanced solid tumor such as melanoma, head and neck, liver or kidney cancer.

The chain has TRBV19 and TRBJ1-2; D uncertain. The V end lost 9 bases, the J end lost 10 bases, and 18 bases lay between the germline ends. This CDR3 has 12 amino acids. Germline lookup yields CDR1 LNHDA and CDR2 SQIVND (reference sequence). CDR3 nucleotides: TGTGCCAGCGGAATCATAGAGGGCTACTACACCTTC. The encoded protein is CASGIIEGYYTF.

The rearrangement joins TRBV9 to TRBJ2-4; 12 nucleotides match TRBD1. The CDR3 extends over 17 amino acids. Trimming cost V 4 bases and J 0 bases; bases outside gene matches: 5. CDR1 SGDLS and CDR2 YYNGEE come from the germline V gene. As DNA, the CDR3 is TGTGCCAGCAGCCTCGGGACAGGGGGCGAAGCCAAAAACATTCAGTACTTC. This encodes CASSLGTGGEAKNIQYF.

This clone has only one observation. This chain joins TRBV10-3 and TRBJ1-2; the match to TRBD1 covers 9 bases. The CDR3 totals 16 residues. CDR1 and CDR2 from the germline V gene are ENHRY and SYGVKD. V was clipped by 5 bases and J by 2 bases; unmatched bases: 9. CDR3 region: CAISSSGTGKNYGYTF. The CDR3 coding sequence is TGTGCCATCAGTTCCTCCGGGACAGGGAAGAACTATGGCTACACCTTC.

The V gene is TRBV5-8, the J gene TRBJ1-3, with D hard to call. Germline V gene sequence: CDR1 SGHTS, CDR2 YDEGEE. Trimming removed 0 bases at V and 0 bases at J, with 10 bases between. This CDR3 contains 16 residues. The CDR3 DNA is TGTGCCAGCAGCTTGGTCCTGGGGAGCTCTGGAAACACCATATATTTT. Translating it yields CASSLVLGSSGNTIYF. Full variable domain (outside the CDR3, taken from reference TRBV5-8 and TRBJ1-3): EAGVTQSPTHLIKTRGQQATLRCSPISGHTSVYWYQQALGLGLQFLLWYDEGEERNRGNFPPRFSGRQFPNYSSELNVNALELEDSALYLCASSLVLGSSGNTIYFGEGSWLTVV.

The chain carries TRBV30 and TRBJ2-5, with D uncertain. The last part of the DNA fits TRBJ2-7 better; the J call may be wrong. CDR3 length: 12 amino acids. The germline CDR1 and CDR2 sequences are GTSNPN and SVGIG (reference sequence). The CDR3 region has the DNA TGTGCCTGGGGAGCCGGCAGGTACGAGCAGTACTTC. Translated: CAWGAGRYEQYF.

This clone has just a few counts. CDR3 nucleotides: TGTGCCAGCAGCTTATACACCGATGAGCAGTTCTTC. This gives the protein CASSLYTDEQFF. The gene calls are TRBV13 and TRBJ2-1; D is ambiguous. This CDR3 contains 12 residues. With 2 bases removed from V and 8 bases from J, the gap between germline ends came to 7 bases. The germline V gene encodes CDR1 PRHDT and CDR2 FYEKMQ (reference sequence). Drawing the rest from reference TRBV13 and TRBJ2-1, the complete variable domain is AAGVIQSPRHLIKEKRETATLKCYPIPRHDTVYWYQQGPGQDPQFLISFYEKMQSDKGSIPDRFSAQQFSDYHSELNMSSLELGDSALYFCASSLYTDEQFFGPGTRLTVL.

The chain uses TRBV5-8 and TRBJ2-3, with TRBD1 matching 9 bases. CDR1 is SGHTS and CDR2 is YDEGEE in the germline V gene. The V and J ends lost 4 bases and 0 bases, in that order; junction bases with no gene match: 3. This CDR3 comprises 15 residues. CDR3 sequence: CASSRGTGSTDTQYF. As DNA, the CDR3 is TGTGCCAGCAGCCGGGGGACAGGGAGCACAGATACGCAGTATTTT.

The chain links TRBV2 to TRBJ2-1; a weak D match, TRBD2 (5 bases). V was cut by 10 bases and J by 15 bases, with 19 bases left in between. The CDR3 extends over 11 amino acids. Germline-derived CDR1 and CDR2 are SNHLY and FYNNEI. CDR3 sequence (DNA): TGTGCCACTGGGTCACTAGACGGTTCGTTCTTC. Its translation: CATGSLDGSFF.

This rearrangement joins TRBV7-6 to TRBJ2-5, with D tentatively TRBD2 (5 bases). The CDR3 contains 15 residues. V gave up 1 base and J gave up 5 bases, with 14 bases separating them. Per germline, CDR1 SGHVS and CDR2 FNYEAQ. CDR3 nucleotides: TGTGCCAGCAGCTTAGGGATTGGGGAGTCGGAGACCCAGTACTTC. This sequence encodes CASSLGIGESETQYF.

J is TRBJ2-1 and V is TRBV11-2, with 10 bases matching TRBD2. The trim removed 4 bases at V and 4 bases at J, leaving 13 bases unmatched. CDR3 length: 18 residues. In germline, CDR1 is SGHAT, CDR2 FQNNGV. The CDR3 is CASSSPSGGSEMYNEQFF. CDR3 DNA sequence: TGTGCCAGCAGCTCCCCTAGCGGGGGTTCTGAAATGTACAATGAGCAGTTCTTC.

The DNA of the CDR3 is TGTGCCAGCAGTACAGGGGGAATGAACACTGAAGCTTTCTTT. Encoded protein: CASSTGGMNTEAFF. The V gene is TRBV28, the J gene TRBJ1-1, with 8 bases aligning to TRBD1. CDR3 length: 14 residues. Germline-derived CDR1 and CDR2 are MDHEN and SYDVKM. V dropped 5 bases and J dropped 0; count of bases not matched to a gene: 2. The full variable domain, its missing parts supplied by reference TRBV28 and TRBJ1-1, is DVKVTQSSRYLVKRTGEKVFLECVQDMDHENMFWYRQDPGLGLRLIYFSYDVKMKEKGDIPEGYSVSREKKERFSLILESASTNQTSMYLCASSTGGMNTEAFFGQGTRLTVV.

The chain uses TRBV2 and TRBJ2-5; D is undetermined. The germline gives CDR1 SNHLY, CDR2 FYNNEI. This CDR3 comprises 11 residues. V was shortened by 7 bases and J by 5 bases, with 8 bases between the two germline ends. The DNA of the CDR3 is TGTGCCAGCACCTTTAGGGAGACCCAGTACTTC. Translating it yields CASTFRETQYF.

The chain couples TRBV28 to TRBJ1-2; D uncertain. CDR1 and CDR2 (germline): MDHEN, SYDVKM. V was trimmed by 4 bases and J by 8 bases, leaving 14 bases between them. This CDR3 is built from 13 residues. For the CDR3, the DNA is TGTGCCAGCAGTTCCGCCAACTTGGGGGGCTACACCTTC. The encoded protein is CASSSANLGGYTF.

This clone was counted a few times. The sample has other DNA sequences that encode this CDR3 too. The rearrangement joins TRBV18 to TRBJ2-3; 7 bases are a match to TRBD2. Germline trimming cut 6 bases from V and 5 bases from J; bases unmatched to any gene: 5. Germline CDR1 reads KGHSH; CDR2 reads LQKENI. The CDR3 is 13 amino acids. The CDR3 loop is CASSPGGGDTQYF. The CDR3 nucleotides are TGTGCCAGCTCCCCGGGGGGAGGAGATACGCAGTATTTT.

The rearrangement links TRBV2 to TRBJ1-4, with D hard to call. The V gene lost 6 bases and the J gene lost 10 bases, with 18 bases spanning the gap. The CDR3 has 14 residues. CDR1 and CDR2 (germline): SNHLY, FYNNEI. The CDR3 is CASRMGSNEGKLFF. The CDR3 coding sequence is TGTGCCAGCAGGATGGGTAGCAATGAAGGAAAACTGTTTTTT.

The V gene is TRBV11-1, the J gene TRBJ2-5, with D possibly being TRBD2 (6 bases). V was clipped by 5 bases and J by 2 bases, with 9 bases between them. The CDR3 contains 13 residues. Looked up from germline, CDR1 is SGHAT and CDR2 is FQDESV (reference sequence). Written as DNA, the CDR3 is TGTGCCAGCAGCCGAGGAGGGCAAGAGACCCAGTACTTC. Protein: CASSRGGQETQYF.

This clone has only one observation. CDR3 protein: CATSRLLAGYNEQFF. Written as DNA, the CDR3 is TGTGCCACCAGCAGGCTACTAGCGGGCTACAATGAGCAGTTCTTC. The chain couples TRBV15 to TRBJ2-1, with 9 bases that match TRBD2. V trimming: 3 bases; J trimming: 3 bases; junction bases outside the gene matches: 3. This CDR3 contains 15 residues. Per germline, CDR1 LNHNV and CDR2 YYDKDF (reference sequence).

This sequence joins TRBV10-3 and TRBJ2-5; the D gene is possibly TRBD1 (5 bases). The V gene's germline CDR1 is ENHRY and CDR2 SYGVKD. This CDR3 comprises 13 residues. V gave up 5 bases and J gave up 5 bases, with 12 bases separating them. The CDR3 protein is CAISLSRVETQYF. CDR3 nucleotides: TGTGCCATCAGTCTATCCAGGGTCGAGACCCAGTACTTC.

The gene calls are TRBV5-4 and TRBJ2-3; 7 nucleotides line up with TRBD1. The V segment lost 0 bases and the J segment 2 bases; nucleotides outside the gene matches: 3. The CDR3 runs to 15 residues. Looked up from germline, CDR1 is SGHNT and CDR2 is YYREEE (reference sequence). CDR3: CASSLDRGVTDTQYF. CDR3 coding DNA: TGTGCCAGCAGCTTGGACAGGGGAGTCACAGATACGCAGTATTTT.

The J gene is TRBJ1-1, the V gene TRBV19; no clear D. The CDR3 spans 13 residues. V was cut by 8 bases and J by 2 bases, with 12 bases left in between. Germline CDR1 and CDR2: LNHDA and SQIVND (reference sequence). This CDR3 reads CASSRELNTEAFF. In DNA form, the CDR3 reads TGTGCCAGTTCCCGGGAACTCAACACTGAAGCTTTCTTT.

This clone was counted only a few times. In nucleotides, the CDR3 is TGTGCCAGCAGTTTGGCTGAGAGGGAGCTGTTTTTT. Translating gives CASSLAERELFF. The chain uses TRBV28 and TRBJ2-2; D unclear. The germline V gene encodes CDR1 MDHEN and CDR2 SYDVKM. The CDR3 runs to 12 residues. V was clipped by 3 bases and J by 9 bases, with 8 bases between them.

The V and J genes are TRBV28 and TRBJ2-3; 7 positions match TRBD2. The CDR3 extends over 14 amino acids. Trimming at V came to 2 bases and at J to 3 bases, leaving 2 bases not matched to a gene. CDR1 MDHEN and CDR2 SYDVKM come from the germline V gene. The CDR3 DNA is TGTGCCAGCAGTTTACGGGGACTAACAGATACGCAGTATTTT. Translated: CASSLRGLTDTQYF.

This chain connects TRBV5-1 to TRBJ2-2; D perhaps matches TRBD1 (6 bases). The CDR3 consists of 15 residues. Germline CDR1 is SGHRS and CDR2 is YFSETQ. With 1 base removed from V and 8 bases from J, the gap between germline ends came to 15 bases. CDR3 in DNA: TGCGCCAGCAGCTTGAGGGCGACAGGTTTGGGGGAGCTGTTTTTT. It yields the protein CASSLRATGLGELFF.